One sample yielded the 7 T cell receptor beta chains listed below, sequenced in a study of shared clonotypes between healthy human individuals. Some clones are missing from TCRdb's copy, which holds only in-frame ones; the method was immunoSEQ multiplex PCR. The table includes about 710,000 clones, around four fifths detected once. The sequenced sample was memory CD4+ T cells sorted from blood. Subset reported: CD45RA-negative fraction. All receptors derive from a woman aged 25 to 39 in good health.

This clone has just a few counts. The chain joins TRBV13 to TRBJ2-3; 12 bases are a match to TRBD2. CDR3 size: 17 residues. Germline V CDR1 and CDR2: PRHDT, FYEKMQ (reference sequence). The J segment lost 5 bases and the V segment lost 3 bases, leaving 9 bases of the junction unmatched. The CDR3 loop reads CASSFSLAGGPGDTQYF. The CDR3 nucleotides are TGTGCCAGCAGCTTCTCCCTAGCGGGAGGGCCTGGAGATACGCAGTATTTT.

The V and J genes are TRBV25-1 and TRBJ1-2; no clear D gene. Looked up from germline, CDR1 is MGHDK and CDR2 is SYGVNS. The CDR3 loop spans 12 amino acids. V was trimmed by 7 bases and J by 8 bases, leaving 14 bases between them. CDR3 in DNA: TGTGCCAGCACCCCTACAGAGGGCGGCTACACCTTC. Translating gives CASTPTEGGYTF.

V usage is TRBV18 and J usage is TRBJ2-7; D is ambiguous. Germline assignment: CDR1 KGHSH and CDR2 LQKENI. The CDR3 spans 14 residues. Trimming left V 3 bases short and J 0 bases short, with 9 bases between. As DNA, the CDR3 is TGTGCCAGCTCACCGCCCCTTCCCTCCTACGAGCAGTACTTC. Translation: CASSPPLPSYEQYF.

The rearrangement uses TRBV6-6 and TRBJ2-3; D gene uncertain. V was clipped by 6 bases and J by 6 bases, with 13 bases between them. Looked up from germline, CDR1 is MNHNY and CDR2 is SVGAGI (reference sequence). This CDR3 is built from 13 residues. The CDR3 DNA sequence: TGTGCCAGCAGCACCGACCGCCGGGATACGCAGTATTTT. As protein: CASSTDRRDTQYF.

A word on this clone: This is likely a read error, given that the CDR3 carries no conserved phenylalanine or tryptophan at its end. The limits of the CDR3 on the DNA are not certain, so only TCRdb's listed CDR3 is given. The CDR3 spells CASSTWRKCHKVGPI. The genes are TRBV7-7 and TRBJ2-6. Both ends counted, the CDR3 spans 15 residues. Germline V gene data show CDR1 as SSHAT and CDR2 as FNYEAQ (reference sequence).

The CDR3: CASSQDSLAGEQYF. The CDR3 DNA is TGCGCCAGCAGCCAAGATTCACTAGCGGGAGAGCAGTACTTC. V usage is TRBV4-1 and J usage is TRBJ2-7, with 10 bases that match TRBD2. The CDR3 loop spans 14 amino acids. Per the germline V gene, CDR1 is MGHRA and CDR2 is YSYEKL. V lost 0 bases, J lost 7 bases, and 3 bases stayed unmatched.

The chain links TRBV14 to TRBJ1-1, with D possibly matching TRBD1 (5 bases). V was trimmed by 4 bases and J by 5 bases, leaving 20 bases between them. CDR1 and CDR2 from the germline V gene are SGHDN and FVKESK. The CDR3 runs to 16 residues. CDR3 region: CASSPHRYRGGTEAFF. The CDR3 DNA reads as TGTGCCAGCAGCCCCCACAGGTATCGCGGGGGGACTGAAGCTTTCTTT.